The rows below give T cell receptor beta chains drawn from one sample of a study of blood T cell repertoires in COVID-19. Profiled with immunoSEQ multiplex PCR; TCRdb holds only in-frame clones, not every one. The repertoire holds around 400,000 clones, with 70% to 90% as singletons. The sample taken for sequencing was PBMCs or T cells enriched from blood (not recorded which). The source of these receptors is a woman aged 18-29 years who had been exposed to COVID-19. CDR3s include the opening cysteine and the closing phenylalanine or tryptophan. A D gene is named only where the DNA matches it firmly. Only part of the rows carry a size: once, few, many, or a class if the clone is expanded.

v_gene: TRBV2
j_gene: TRBJ2-1
abundance: once
d_gene: -
CDR3aa: CASSPGLAIYNEQFF
CDR3nt: TGTGCCAGCAGCCCTGGACTCGCTATCTACAATGAGCAGTTCTTC

v_gene: TRBV10-3
j_gene: TRBJ1-1
abundance: -
d_gene: TRBD1
CDR3aa: CAISRQGADTEAFF
CDR3nt: TGTGCCATCAGCCGACAGGGGGCCGACACTGAAGCTTTCTTT

v_gene: TRBV5-6
j_gene: TRBJ2-3
abundance: -
d_gene: TRBD2
CDR3aa: CATSAGDPTQYF
CDR3nt: TGTGCCACTTCAGCGGGAGATCCTACGCAGTATTTT

v_gene: TRBV6-4
j_gene: TRBJ1-2
abundance: few
d_gene: -
CDR3aa: CASSDLPALSGGYTF
CDR3nt: TGTGCCAGCAGTGACCTCCCGGCCCTATCGGGTGGCTACACCTTC

v_gene: TRBV5-1
j_gene: TRBJ2-3
abundance: -
d_gene: -
CDR3aa: CASTPGGTRGDTQYF
CDR3nt: TGCGCCAGCACCCCAGGTGGGACTCGCGGGGATACGCAGTATTTT

v_gene: TRBV27
j_gene: TRBJ1-6
abundance: -
d_gene: TRBD1
CDR3aa: CASRGQAAPGNSPLHF
CDR3nt: TGTGCCAGCAGAGGACAGGCAGCCCCGGGGAATTCACCCCTCCACTTT

v_gene: TRBV21-1
j_gene: TRBJ2-3
abundance: -
d_gene: -
CDR3aa: CASSFCARLDTQYF
CDR3nt: TGTGCCAGCAGCTTCTGCGCCAGGCTAGATACGCAGTATTTT

v_gene: TRBV5-1
j_gene: TRBJ2-1
abundance: -
d_gene: TRBD2
CDR3aa: CASSSGLAGGSSYNEQFF
CDR3nt: TGCGCCAGCAGCTCGGGACTAGCGGGAGGGAGCTCCTACAATGAGCAGTTCTTC

v_gene: TRBV13
j_gene: TRBJ2-7
abundance: few
d_gene: TRBD1
CDR3aa: CASSLRQGAGEQYF
CDR3nt: TGTGCCAGCAGCTTAAGGCAGGGGGCGGGCGAGCAGTACTTC

v_gene: TRBV2
j_gene: TRBJ2-1
abundance: -
d_gene: TRBD1
CDR3aa: CASKRTGPYNEQFF
CDR3nt: TGTGCCAGCAAACGGACAGGGCCATACAATGAGCAGTTCTTC

v_gene: TRBV9
j_gene: TRBJ1-4
abundance: -
d_gene: -
CDR3aa: CASSLDAVSNEKLFF
CDR3nt: TGTGCCAGCAGCCTAGATGCGGTCTCTAATGAAAAACTGTTTTTT

v_gene: TRBV27
j_gene: TRBJ2-3
abundance: -
d_gene: TRBD1
CDR3aa: CASSLTPGTGGMEDTQYF
CDR3nt: TGTGCCAGCAGTTTAACCCCCGGGACAGGGGGCATGGAAGATACGCAGTATTTT

v_gene: TRBV19
j_gene: TRBJ2-3
abundance: -
d_gene: -
CDR3aa: CASRVGLSTDTQYF
CDR3nt: TGTGCCAGTAGGGTGGGGCTTAGCACAGATACGCAGTATTTT

v_gene: TRBV2
j_gene: TRBJ1-3
abundance: -
d_gene: -
CDR3aa: CASRRGGGGNTIYF
CDR3nt: TGTGCCAGCAGGAGGGGTGGAGGGGGAAACACCATATATTTT

v_gene: TRBV5-1
j_gene: TRBJ2-7
abundance: -
d_gene: TRBD1
CDR3aa: CASSLAGTGRAYEQYF
CDR3nt: TGCGCCAGCAGCTTGGCCGGGACAGGGAGGGCCTACGAGCAGTACTTC

v_gene: TRBV27
j_gene: TRBJ1-6
abundance: once
d_gene: TRBD1
CDR3aa: CASSLATGGGNSPLHF
CDR3nt: TGTGCCAGCAGTTTAGCCACAGGGGGGGGGAATTCACCCCTCCACTTT

v_gene: TRBV7-8
j_gene: TRBJ1-6
abundance: -
d_gene: TRBD1
CDR3aa: CASSPRDRWDFSPLHF
CDR3nt: TGTGCCAGCAGCCCACGGGACAGGTGGGATTTTTCACCCCTCCACTTT

v_gene: TRBV5-6
j_gene: TRBJ2-7
abundance: -
d_gene: -
CDR3aa: CASSLAPTGDYEQYF
CDR3nt: TGTGCCAGCAGCTTGGCTCCGACAGGAGACTACGAGCAGTACTTC

v_gene: TRBV28
j_gene: TRBJ1-2
abundance: -
d_gene: -
CDR3aa: CASSFRGKFYGYTF
CDR3nt: TGTGCCAGCAGTTTCCGGGGAAAGTTCTATGGCTACACCTTC

v_gene: TRBV19
j_gene: TRBJ2-4
abundance: -
d_gene: -
CDR3aa: CASNSQQGSIQYF
CDR3nt: TGTGCCAGTAATAGCCAACAGGGTTCCATTCAGTACTTC

v_gene: TRBV4-1
j_gene: TRBJ2-5
abundance: -
d_gene: TRBD2
CDR3aa: CASSPLVVSGAKETQYF
CDR3nt: TGCGCCAGCAGCCCGCTCGTAGTCAGCGGGGCAAAAGAGACCCAGTACTTC

v_gene: TRBV27
j_gene: TRBJ2-7
abundance: -
d_gene: TRBD1
CDR3aa: CASSLPGTGIYEQYF
CDR3nt: TGTGCCAGCAGTCTGCCCGGGACAGGTATTTACGAGCAGTACTTC

v_gene: TRBV6-5
j_gene: TRBJ1-1
abundance: -
d_gene: -
CDR3aa: CASSYSPGMNTEAFF
CDR3nt: TGTGCCAGCAGTTACTCACCAGGCATGAACACTGAAGCTTTCTTT

v_gene: TRBV5-6
j_gene: TRBJ2-1
abundance: -
d_gene: TRBD2
CDR3aa: CASSLVDGRANNEQFF
CDR3nt: TGTGCCAGCAGCTTGGTTGACGGGAGGGCCAACAATGAGCAGTTCTTC

v_gene: TRBV27
j_gene: TRBJ2-7
abundance: -
d_gene: TRBD2
CDR3aa: CASSRTPGLATYEQYF
CDR3nt: TGTGCCAGCAGCCGAACCCCGGGACTAGCGACCTACGAGCAGTACTTC

v_gene: TRBV7-2
j_gene: TRBJ2-7
abundance: -
d_gene: TRBD2
CDR3aa: CASSSRAGGLLEQYF
CDR3nt: TGTGCCAGCAGCTCCAGAGCGGGGGGGCTTCTCGAGCAGTACTTC

v_gene: TRBV10-2
j_gene: TRBJ1-6
abundance: -
d_gene: -
CDR3aa: CASSGGGYNSPLHF
CDR3nt: TGCGCCAGCAGTGGGGGAGGGTATAATTCACCCCTCCACTTT

v_gene: TRBV18
j_gene: TRBJ2-5
abundance: -
d_gene: -
CDR3aa: CASSAIEATQYF
CDR3nt: TGTGCCAGCTCCGCTATCGAGGCGACCCAGTACTTC

v_gene: TRBV11-3
j_gene: TRBJ2-2
abundance: -
d_gene: -
CDR3aa: CASSLEASGELFF
CDR3nt: TGTGCCAGCAGCTTGGAGGCTTCCGGGGAGCTGTTTTTT

v_gene: TRBV29-1
j_gene: TRBJ2-3
abundance: -
d_gene: TRBD2
CDR3aa: CSVAPGGKDTQYF
CDR3nt: TGCAGCGTTGCTCCGGGAGGCAAAGATACGCAGTATTTT

v_gene: TRBV19
j_gene: TRBJ1-5
abundance: -
d_gene: -
CDR3aa: CASSIRGQNQPQHF
CDR3nt: TGTGCCAGTAGTATTAGAGGACAGAATCAGCCCCAGCATTTT

v_gene: TRBV7-8
j_gene: TRBJ1-5
abundance: -
d_gene: -
CDR3aa: CASSSNRDMDQPQHF
CDR3nt: TGTGCCAGCAGCTCGAACAGGGATATGGATCAGCCCCAGCATTTT

v_gene: TRBV18
j_gene: TRBJ1-4
abundance: -
d_gene: TRBD1
CDR3aa: CASSPVGQGSILKLFF
CDR3nt: TGTGCCAGCTCACCGGTAGGACAGGGCAGCATACTCAAACTGTTTTTT

v_gene: TRBV6-4
j_gene: TRBJ1-1
abundance: -
d_gene: -
CDR3aa: CASRGYTEAFF
CDR3nt: TGTGCCAGCCGGGGGTACACTGAAGCTTTCTTT

v_gene: TRBV11-1
j_gene: TRBJ2-7
abundance: -
d_gene: TRBD1
CDR3aa: CASSSRQGATYEQYF
CDR3nt: TGTGCCAGCAGCAGCCGACAGGGGGCGACCTACGAGCAGTACTTC

v_gene: TRBV21-1
j_gene: TRBJ2-1
abundance: once
d_gene: -
CDR3aa: CASSKYPEDEQFF
CDR3nt: TGTGCCAGCAGCAAATACCCAGAGGATGAGCAGTTCTTC

v_gene: TRBV19
j_gene: TRBJ2-1
abundance: -
d_gene: -
CDR3aa: CASILKWGPSYNEQFF
CDR3nt: TGTGCCAGTATCCTGAAGTGGGGCCCTTCCTACAATGAGCAGTTCTTC

v_gene: TRBV11-2
j_gene: TRBJ2-7
abundance: -
d_gene: -
CDR3aa: CASSRGIYEQYF
CDR3nt: TGTGCCAGCAGTCGGGGTATTTACGAGCAGTACTTC

v_gene: TRBV6-5
j_gene: TRBJ2-7
abundance: -
d_gene: TRBD2
CDR3aa: CASKGTSGNEQYF
CDR3nt: TGTGCCAGCAAGGGGACTAGCGGGAACGAGCAGTACTTC

v_gene: TRBV20-1
j_gene: TRBJ1-1
abundance: -
d_gene: -
CDR3aa: CSASGQLDAEAFF
CDR3nt: TGCAGTGCTAGTGGGCAGCTAGACGCTGAAGCTTTCTTT

v_gene: TRBV6-2/TRBV6-3
j_gene: TRBJ1-2
abundance: -
d_gene: TRBD1
CDR3aa: CASSRGQDYGYTF
CDR3nt: TGTGCCAGCAGCCGAGGACAGGACTATGGCTACACCTTC

v_gene: TRBV6-5
j_gene: TRBJ2-2
abundance: once
d_gene: -
CDR3aa: CASNSAGELFF
CDR3nt: TGTGCCAGCAACTCGGCCGGGGAGCTGTTTTTT

v_gene: TRBV2
j_gene: TRBJ1-4
abundance: -
d_gene: -
CDR3aa: CASIQQTTTNEKLFF
CDR3nt: TGTGCCAGCATCCAACAGACAACAACTAATGAAAAACTGTTTTTT

v_gene: TRBV28
j_gene: TRBJ2-1
abundance: -
d_gene: TRBD2
CDR3aa: CASSRLAGASEQFF
CDR3nt: TGTGCCAGCAGTAGACTAGCGGGAGCCTCCGAGCAGTTCTTC

v_gene: TRBV28
j_gene: TRBJ2-1
abundance: -
d_gene: -
CDR3aa: CASSSYSSGVGQFF
CDR3nt: TGTGCCAGCAGCTCCTACTCGTCGGGGGTTGGGCAGTTCTTC

v_gene: TRBV18
j_gene: TRBJ2-3
abundance: -
d_gene: -
CDR3aa: CASSSQATDTQYF
CDR3nt: TGTGCCAGCTCATCGCAGGCTACAGATACGCAGTATTTT

v_gene: TRBV7-9
j_gene: TRBJ2-1
abundance: -
d_gene: TRBD2
CDR3aa: CASSYGTSGSLAGEQFF
CDR3nt: TGTGCCAGCAGCTACGGGACTAGCGGGAGTCTTGCTGGTGAGCAGTTCTTC

v_gene: TRBV12-5
j_gene: TRBJ2-2
abundance: once
d_gene: -
CDR3aa: CASGSGVTGELFF
CDR3nt: TGTGCTAGTGGCTCAGGGGTCACCGGGGAGCTGTTTTTT

v_gene: TRBV2
j_gene: TRBJ2-7
abundance: -
d_gene: -
CDR3aa: CASNLPPREQYF
CDR3nt: TGTGCCAGCAATCTACCCCCCCGGGAGCAGTACTTC

v_gene: TRBV19
j_gene: TRBJ2-6
abundance: -
d_gene: -
CDR3aa: CASSIGGGTGANVLTF
CDR3nt: TGTGCCAGTAGTATAGGAGGGGGAACTGGGGCCAACGTCCTGACTTTC

v_gene: TRBV7-2
j_gene: TRBJ2-7
abundance: -
d_gene: TRBD2
CDR3aa: CASSLGLAGPYEQYF
CDR3nt: TGTGCCAGCAGCTTAGGGCTAGCGGGGCCCTACGAGCAGTACTTC

v_gene: TRBV5-8
j_gene: TRBJ2-7
abundance: -
d_gene: -
CDR3aa: CASTSGPGGFSYEQYF
CDR3nt: TGTGCCAGCACCTCTGGGCCAGGTGGCTTCTCCTACGAGCAGTACTTC

v_gene: TRBV29-1
j_gene: TRBJ1-4
abundance: -
d_gene: -
CDR3aa: CSVTERAANEKLFF
CDR3nt: TGCAGCGTGACCGAGAGGGCAGCTAATGAAAAACTGTTTTTT

v_gene: TRBV29-1
j_gene: TRBJ2-7
abundance: -
d_gene: -
CDR3aa: CSAEAGAPYEQYF
CDR3nt: TGCAGCGCCGAAGCGGGCGCGCCCTACGAGCAGTACTTC

v_gene: TRBV6-5
j_gene: TRBJ1-2
abundance: -
d_gene: -
CDR3aa: CASSFSFGNNYGYTF
CDR3nt: TGTGCCAGCAGTTTTTCTTTCGGGAATAACTATGGCTACACCTTC

v_gene: TRBV14
j_gene: TRBJ1-2
abundance: -
d_gene: -
CDR3aa: CASSQQGFGYTF
CDR3nt: TGTGCCAGCAGCCAACAGGGTTTTGGCTACACCTTC